Sequencing of this T cell receptor beta chain was carried out in a study of cytomegalovirus exposure and HLA in healthy donors. Trimming pared 3 bases from V and 8 bases from J, leaving 10 bases between. Germline V gene data show CDR1 as MNHEY and CDR2 as SMNVEV (reference sequence). The CDR3 is 12 residues long. Sequencing was performed with immunoSEQ multiplex PCR; in TCRdb, only in-frame clones are kept and a portion is missing. The sample has hundreds of thousands of clones, 75% to 90% seen once. Input material: PBMCs. V gene TRBV27 combines with J gene TRBJ1-2, with TRBD1 as a possible D gene (5 bases). The TCR sequence derives from a woman younger than 30 in good health and CMV-seronegative. CDR3 amino acids: CASSFGDGGYTF. The CDR3 DNA follows: TGTGCCAGCAGTTTTGGGGACGGGGGCTACACCTTC.